The 18 T cell receptor beta chains below were found in one sample sequenced in a study of shared clonotypes between healthy human individuals. Clones were read by immunoSEQ multiplex PCR, and TCRdb kept only the in-frame ones, dropping some. The sample contains approximately 350,000 clones, approximately 74% of which appear only once. Input material: memory CD4+ T cells sorted from blood. Sample subset: CD45RA-negative fraction. The source of these receptors is a man aged 30 to 45 in good health.

This clone was observed a few times. V and J are TRBV28 and TRBJ1-1; no firm D call. CDR1 is MDHEN, CDR2 SYDVKM, per germline. Deletions cut 4 bases from V and 2 bases from J, with 11 bases between. CDR3 length: 14 residues. The CDR3 sequence is CASSSYAVNTEAFF. The CDR3 DNA reads TGTGCCAGCAGTTCGTATGCAGTTAACACTGAAGCTTTCTTT.

There are a few counts of this clone. The CDR3: CASSRGFGTEAFF. The DNA of the CDR3 is TGTGCCAGTAGTAGGGGGTTCGGCACTGAAGCTTTCTTT. The V and J genes are TRBV19 and TRBJ1-1, with D possibly being TRBD1 (5 bases). Germline V gives CDR1 LNHDA, CDR2 SQIVND (reference sequence). This CDR3 is built from 13 residues. Trimming cost V 4 bases and J 4 bases, with 10 bases left between them.

The V gene is TRBV9, the J gene TRBJ2-5, with a weak D call TRBD2 (7 bases). The CDR3 extends over 16 amino acids. Between the trimmed V and J ends, which lost 4 bases and 1 base, there was a span of 17 bases. Germline V gene sequence: CDR1 SGDLS, CDR2 YYNGEE. The DNA of the CDR3 is TGTGCCAGCAGCACCTCACCGGGGGGCAGCCAAGAGACCCAGTACTTC. This encodes CASSTSPGGSQETQYF.

The rearrangement joins TRBV6-5 to TRBJ2-7, with TRBD1 matching over 8 bases. Germline V gene sequence: CDR1 MNHEY, CDR2 SVGAGI. The junction had 4 bases not matched to a gene; V was cut back by 4 bases and J by 2 bases. The CDR3 covers 14 residues. The CDR3 sequence is CASSSDRGAYEQYF. CDR3 in DNA: TGTGCCAGCAGTTCCGACAGGGGAGCCTACGAGCAGTACTTC.

The rearrangement joins TRBV7-2 to TRBJ2-7; D tentatively fits TRBD1 or TRBD2 (5 bases each). Germline CDR1 is SGHTA and CDR2 is FQGNSA. The CDR3 contains 16 residues. V was pared by 3 bases and J by 2 bases, with 17 bases between. CDR3 nucleotides: TGTGCCAGCAGCTTTCATACTGGGACGGAAGCCTACGAGCAGTACTTC. It yields the protein CASSFHTGTEAYEQYF.

J is TRBJ2-3 and V is TRBV6-5; perhaps TRBD1 as D (6 bases). Germline V gene data show CDR1 as MNHEY and CDR2 as SVGAGI. The V end was cut by 2 bases, the J end by 6 bases, with 15 bases between. The CDR3 contains 15 residues. In DNA, the CDR3 is TGTGCCAGCAGTTACGGGGGCAAGTCCAGGGATACGCAGTATTTT. It codes for CASSYGGKSRDTQYF.

The V call is TRBV5-4, the J call TRBJ2-2; D is perhaps TRBD2 (5 bases). Trimming shortened V by 4 bases and J by 4 bases, and 14 bases separated the two germline ends. This CDR3 has 15 amino acids. Germline loops: CDR1 SGHNT, CDR2 YYREEE (reference sequence). DNA for the CDR3: TGTGCCAGCAGCGCTGGGGAGCTACTCACCGGGGAGCTGTTTTTT. Amino acids: CASSAGELLTGELFF. The entire variable domain, with the rest obtained from reference TRBV5-4 and TRBJ2-2, is as follows: ETGVTQSPTHLIKTRGQQVTLRCSSQSGHNTVSWYQQALGQGPQFIFQYYREEENGRGNFPPRFSGLQFPNYSSELNVNALELDDSALYLCASSAGELLTGELFFGEGSRLTVL.

The V call is TRBV28, the J call TRBJ2-5; 11 bases match TRBD2. The junction had 10 bases not matched to a gene; V was cut back by 3 bases and J by 4 bases. The CDR3 length is 17 residues. In germline, CDR1 is MDHEN, CDR2 SYDVKM. CDR3 coding DNA: TGTGCCAGCAGTTTCGTAGCGGGAGGGCAAAGGGCAGAGACCCAGTACTTC. It specifies CASSFVAGGQRAETQYF.

The chain carries TRBV5-4 and TRBJ2-5; D could derive from TRBD1 or TRBD2 (6 bases each). Germline CDR1 SGHNT, CDR2 YYREEE (reference sequence). The CDR3 is made up of 14 amino acids. V gave up 0 bases and J gave up 4 bases, with 10 bases separating them. The chain's CDR3 is CASSLGGGGETQYF. CDR3 DNA sequence: TGTGCCAGCAGCTTGGGCGGAGGGGGAGAGACCCAGTACTTC.

The chain recombines TRBV6-1 with TRBJ2-1, with D possibly matching TRBD2 (5 bases). The germline gives CDR1 MNHNS, CDR2 SASEGT. This CDR3 spans 13 amino acids. V was cut by 2 bases and J by 9 bases, with 11 bases left in between. As DNA, the CDR3 is TGTGCCAGCAGTGAACTAGCTAGCAGTGAGCAGTTCTTC. This translates into CASSELASSEQFF.

The gene calls are TRBV10-1 and TRBJ2-3, with a weak D call TRBD2 (6 bases). This CDR3 contains 15 residues. Looked up from germline, CDR1 is WNHNN and CDR2 is SYGVQD (reference sequence). V was pared by 5 bases and J by 2 bases, with 14 bases between. CDR3: CASSRSGPYTDTQYF. The CDR3 DNA follows: TGCGCCAGCAGTCGGAGCGGGCCTTACACAGATACGCAGTATTTT.

This clone has only a few counts. The chain uses TRBV7-2 and TRBJ2-7; D is perhaps TRBD2 (6 bases). CDR3 length equals 14 residues. The ends were cut back, 3 bases at V and 7 bases at J, with 16 bases in the middle. Per the germline V gene, CDR1 is SGHTA and CDR2 is FQGNSA. CDR3 region: CASSFLRGPGEQYF. CDR3 sequence (DNA): TGTGCCAGCAGCTTTTTGCGGGGCCCTGGGGAGCAGTACTTC.

CDR3 residues: CASSVYRGDEQFF. CDR3 coding DNA: TGTGCCAGCAGCGTTTACAGGGGTGATGAGCAGTTCTTC. The V gene is TRBV7-9, the J gene TRBJ2-1, with 7 nucleotides matching TRBD1. The CDR3 contains 13 residues. Trimming took 5 bases from V and 8 from J; bases not matched to a gene: 6. Germline V CDR1 and CDR2: SEHNR, FQNEAQ (reference sequence).

The rearrangement joins TRBV7-2 to TRBJ2-3; no clear D. The CDR3 runs 12 residues. V was trimmed by 6 bases and J by 2 bases, leaving 6 bases between them. The germline gives CDR1 SGHTA, CDR2 FQGNSA. CDR3 bases: TGTGCCAGCAGTCGGGCCACAGATACGCAGTATTTT. Translation: CASSRATDTQYF.

The rearrangement uses TRBV5-5 and TRBJ2-3; maybe TRBD2 (6 bases). The V gene lost 5 bases and the J gene lost 1 base, with 11 bases spanning the gap. This CDR3 is built from 14 residues. The germline CDR1 and CDR2 sequences are SGHKS and YYEKEE (reference sequence). In DNA form, the CDR3 reads TGTGCCAGCAGTTCCGGGACTGGCACAGATACGCAGTATTTT. Its protein is CASSSGTGTDTQYF.

The gene calls are TRBV14 and TRBJ2-1; the D gene is possibly TRBD2 (5 bases). Germline V lookup: CDR1 SGHDN, CDR2 FVKESK. The CDR3 is 15 residues long. V shed 4 bases and J shed 3 bases, with 13 bases lying between them. The CDR3 region has the DNA TGTGCCAGCAGCCCGGGGTTGTTACGCTACAATGAGCAGTTCTTC. It translates to CASSPGLLRYNEQFF.

This clone was observed a few times. The chain has TRBV5-1 and TRBJ2-7, with D possibly being TRBD1 or TRBD2 (5 bases each). CDR3 length equals 13 residues. V gave up 3 bases and J gave up 7 bases, with 14 bases separating them. Germline CDR1 reads SGHRS; CDR2 reads YFSETQ. The CDR3 DNA is TGCGCCAGCAGCTCGGTCCCGGGGCGGGAGCAGTACTTC. This translates into CASSSVPGREQYF.

The J gene is TRBJ2-1, the V gene TRBV6-1; D is ambiguous. Trimming removed 0 bases from V and 8 bases from J, with 11 bases in between. In germline, CDR1 is MNHNS, CDR2 SASEGT. The CDR3 has 14 residues. This chain's CDR3 is CASSEASARDEQFF. The CDR3 nucleotides are TGTGCCAGCAGTGAAGCTTCCGCCCGGGATGAGCAGTTCTTC.